This T cell receptor beta chain was obtained from a study of blood T cell repertoires in COVID-19. The CDR3 is made up of 16 amino acids. Germline CDR1 and CDR2: MDHEN and SYDVKM. V gave up 6 bases and J gave up 0 bases, with 15 bases separating them. The method was immunoSEQ multiplex PCR; TCRdb's version includes in-frame clones alone and lacks a portion of them. The sample lists roughly 250,000 clones, 85% to 90% seen once, with approximately 0.84% in the top ten. The sequence derives from a man aged 30 to 45 with acute or convalescent COVID-19. Source material: peripheral blood. The gene calls are TRBV28 and TRBJ1-5; no clear D. As DNA, the CDR3 is TGTGCCAGCAGAAATTTCCTCTTCTCTAGCAATCAGCCCCAGCATTTT. Translating gives CASRNFLFSSNQPQHF.